The TCR beta chain described here comes from a study of human T cells and chemical hapten exposure. Study-level points and caveats: No change in TCRs above 1 in 1000 frequency was produced by DPC sensitization.

A remark on this clonotype: What it binds is unknown.

Library preparation tagged each individual cDNA molecule with a unique molecular identifier. Study processing details: Counting gave a median of roughly 100,000 TCRs per sample, with values ranging from about 23,224 to 690,600. TCRdb processed the 5' RACE reads anew with MiXCR; each CDR3 protein has one entry. TCRdb, not the authors, supplied the V and J calls. The sample has roughly 120,000 distinct CDR3 sequences; approximately 19% are singletons. Unfractionated whole blood served as the source for total RNA extraction. V lost 1 base and J lost 1, with 11 bases in between. The CDR3 covers 16 residues. CDR1 is MNHEY, CDR2 SMNVEV, per germline (reference sequence).

The chain carries TRBV27 and TRBJ2-1; unclear D gene. The receptor's source is a human donor in good health. CDR3 sequence: CASSLYPQDSYNEQFF. CDR3 nucleotides: TGTGCCAGCAGTTTATATCCGCAGGATTCCTACAATGAGCAGTTCTTC.